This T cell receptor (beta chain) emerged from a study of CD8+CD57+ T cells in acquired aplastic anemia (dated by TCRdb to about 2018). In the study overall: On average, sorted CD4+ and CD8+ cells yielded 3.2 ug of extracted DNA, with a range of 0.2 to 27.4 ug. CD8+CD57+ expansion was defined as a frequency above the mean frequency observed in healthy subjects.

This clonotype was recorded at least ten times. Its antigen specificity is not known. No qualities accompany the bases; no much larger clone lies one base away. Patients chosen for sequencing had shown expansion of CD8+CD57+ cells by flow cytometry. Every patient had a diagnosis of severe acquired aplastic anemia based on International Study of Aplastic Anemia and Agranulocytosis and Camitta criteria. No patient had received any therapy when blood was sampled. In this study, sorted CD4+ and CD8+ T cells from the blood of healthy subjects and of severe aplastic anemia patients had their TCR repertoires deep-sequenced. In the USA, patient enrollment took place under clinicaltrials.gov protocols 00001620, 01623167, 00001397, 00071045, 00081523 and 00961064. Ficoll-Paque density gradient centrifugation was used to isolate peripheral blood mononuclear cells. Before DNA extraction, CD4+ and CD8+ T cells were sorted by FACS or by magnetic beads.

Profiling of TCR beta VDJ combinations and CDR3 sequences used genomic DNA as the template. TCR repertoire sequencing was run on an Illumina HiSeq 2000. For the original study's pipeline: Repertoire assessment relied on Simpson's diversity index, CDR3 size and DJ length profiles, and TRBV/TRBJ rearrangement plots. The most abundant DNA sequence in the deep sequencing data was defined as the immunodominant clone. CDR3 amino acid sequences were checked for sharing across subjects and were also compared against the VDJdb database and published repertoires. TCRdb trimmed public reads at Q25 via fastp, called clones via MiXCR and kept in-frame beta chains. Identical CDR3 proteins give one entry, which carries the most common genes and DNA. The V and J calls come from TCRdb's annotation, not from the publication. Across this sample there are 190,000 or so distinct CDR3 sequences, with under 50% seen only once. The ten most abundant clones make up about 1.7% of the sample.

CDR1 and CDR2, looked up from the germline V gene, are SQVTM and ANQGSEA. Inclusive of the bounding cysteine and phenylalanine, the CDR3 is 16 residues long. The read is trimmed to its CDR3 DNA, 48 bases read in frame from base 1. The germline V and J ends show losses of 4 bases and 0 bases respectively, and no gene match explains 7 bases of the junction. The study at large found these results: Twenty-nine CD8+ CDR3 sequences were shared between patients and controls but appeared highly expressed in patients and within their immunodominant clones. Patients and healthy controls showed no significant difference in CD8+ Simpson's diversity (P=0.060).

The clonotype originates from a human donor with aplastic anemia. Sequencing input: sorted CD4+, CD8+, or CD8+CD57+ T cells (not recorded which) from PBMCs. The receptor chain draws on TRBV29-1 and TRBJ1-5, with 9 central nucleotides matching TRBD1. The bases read TGCAGCGTTGGGGGACAGGGCAGATATAGCAATCAGCCCCAGCATTTT. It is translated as CSVGGQGRYSNQPQHF.